This record covers a single T cell receptor (beta chain). Only patients with CD8+CD57+ cell expansion on flow cytometry were chosen for sequencing. When blood sampling took place, the patients had received no therapy. The record originates from a study of CD8+CD57+ T cells in acquired aplastic anemia. For CDR3 and TCR beta VDJ profiling, genomic DNA was the template used. TCRdb re-called the reads with MiXCR, one entry per CDR3 protein. Here the sample spans more than 250,000 distinct CDR3 sequences, 82% being singletons. The CDR3 runs to 16 residues. The germline gives CDR1 LNHDA, CDR2 SQIVND (reference sequence). The V gene lost 1 base and the J gene lost 0 bases, with 12 bases spanning the gap.

The chain joins TRBV19 to TRBJ1-1; D is unclear. This TCR derives from a human donor with aplastic anemia. The sample consisted of sorted CD4+, CD8+, or CD8+CD57+ T cells (not recorded which) from PBMCs. CDR3 region: CASSIGVDGMNTEAFF. As DNA, the CDR3 is TGTGCCAGTAGTATAGGGGTCGACGGAATGAACACTGAAGCTTTCTTT.